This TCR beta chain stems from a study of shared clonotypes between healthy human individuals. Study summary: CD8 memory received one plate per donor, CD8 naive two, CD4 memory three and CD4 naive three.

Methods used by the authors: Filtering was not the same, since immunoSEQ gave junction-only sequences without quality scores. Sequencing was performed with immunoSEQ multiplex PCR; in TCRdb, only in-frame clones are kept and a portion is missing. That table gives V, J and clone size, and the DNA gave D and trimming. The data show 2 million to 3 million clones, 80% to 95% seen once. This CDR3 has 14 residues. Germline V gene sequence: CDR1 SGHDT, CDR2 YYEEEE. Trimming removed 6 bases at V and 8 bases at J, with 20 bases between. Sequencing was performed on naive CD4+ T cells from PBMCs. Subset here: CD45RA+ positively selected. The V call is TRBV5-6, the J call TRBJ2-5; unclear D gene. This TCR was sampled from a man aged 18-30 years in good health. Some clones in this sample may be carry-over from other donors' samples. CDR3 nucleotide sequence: TGTGCCAGCACTAGGCTGGATGTGATGGGAACCCAGTACTTC. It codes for CASTRLDVMGTQYF.